This T cell receptor (beta chain) appears in the sequencing data of a study of T cells in Graves' hyperthyroidism and ophthalmopathy. This clonotype has ten or more counts. Germline values: CDR1 MNHNS, CDR2 SASEGT. The junction had 6 bases not matched to a gene; V was cut back by 4 bases and J by 5 bases. The CDR3 covers 15 residues. RNA transcripts served as the template for amplifying TCR beta CDR3 regions. In the first-round RT-PCR of the TCR CDR3, the HTBI primer set was used. TCRdb independently ran MiXCR on the multiplex PCR reads; one entry per CDR3 protein. Counted here are about 200,000 distinct CDR3 sequences, around 17% occurring once; the ten biggest clones make up roughly 55%.

Sequencing was carried out using blood. The chain carries TRBV6-1 and TRBJ2-5; 11 nucleotides agree with TRBD2. This sequence was found in a woman between 50 and 59 years old with Graves' hyperthyroidism. The CDR3 region is CASSGIAGGIETQYF. In nucleotides, the CDR3 is TGTGCCAGCAGTGGGATAGCGGGAGGGATCGAGACCCAGTACTTC.